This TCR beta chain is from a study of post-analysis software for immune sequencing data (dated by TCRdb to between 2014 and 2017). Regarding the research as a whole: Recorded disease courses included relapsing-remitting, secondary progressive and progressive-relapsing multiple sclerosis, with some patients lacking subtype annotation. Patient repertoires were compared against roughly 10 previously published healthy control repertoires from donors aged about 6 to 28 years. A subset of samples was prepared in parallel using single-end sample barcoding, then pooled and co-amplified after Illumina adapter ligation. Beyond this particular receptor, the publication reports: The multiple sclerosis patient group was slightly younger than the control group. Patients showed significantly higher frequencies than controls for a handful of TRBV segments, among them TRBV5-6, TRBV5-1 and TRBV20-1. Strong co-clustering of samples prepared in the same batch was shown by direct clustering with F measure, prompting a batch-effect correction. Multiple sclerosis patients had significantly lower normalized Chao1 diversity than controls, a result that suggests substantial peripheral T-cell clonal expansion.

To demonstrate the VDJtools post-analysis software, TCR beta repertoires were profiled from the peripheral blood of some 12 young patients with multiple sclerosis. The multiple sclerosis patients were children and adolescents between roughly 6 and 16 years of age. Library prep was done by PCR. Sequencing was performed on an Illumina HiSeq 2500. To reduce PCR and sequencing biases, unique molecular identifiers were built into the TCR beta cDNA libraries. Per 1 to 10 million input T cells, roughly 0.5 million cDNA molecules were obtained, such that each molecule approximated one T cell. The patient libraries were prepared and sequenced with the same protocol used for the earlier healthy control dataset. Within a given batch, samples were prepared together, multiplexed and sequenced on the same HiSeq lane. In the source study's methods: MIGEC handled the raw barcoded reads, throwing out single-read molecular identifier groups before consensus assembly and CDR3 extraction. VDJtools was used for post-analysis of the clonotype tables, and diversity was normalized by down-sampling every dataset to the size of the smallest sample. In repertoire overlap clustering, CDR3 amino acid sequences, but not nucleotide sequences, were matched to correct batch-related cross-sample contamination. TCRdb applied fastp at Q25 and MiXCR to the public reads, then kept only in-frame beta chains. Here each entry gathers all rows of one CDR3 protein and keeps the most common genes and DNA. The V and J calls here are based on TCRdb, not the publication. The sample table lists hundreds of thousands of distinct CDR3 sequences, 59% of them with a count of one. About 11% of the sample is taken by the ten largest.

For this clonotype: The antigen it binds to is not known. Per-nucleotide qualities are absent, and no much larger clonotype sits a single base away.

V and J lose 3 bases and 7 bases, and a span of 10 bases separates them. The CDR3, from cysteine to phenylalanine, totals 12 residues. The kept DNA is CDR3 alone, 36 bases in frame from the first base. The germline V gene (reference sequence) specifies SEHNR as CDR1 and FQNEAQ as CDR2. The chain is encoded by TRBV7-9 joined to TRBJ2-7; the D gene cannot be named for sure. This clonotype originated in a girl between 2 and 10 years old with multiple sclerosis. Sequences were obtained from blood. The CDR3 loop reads CASSFEAQEQYF. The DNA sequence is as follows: TGTGCCAGCAGCTTTGAGGCTCAAGAGCAGTACTTC.